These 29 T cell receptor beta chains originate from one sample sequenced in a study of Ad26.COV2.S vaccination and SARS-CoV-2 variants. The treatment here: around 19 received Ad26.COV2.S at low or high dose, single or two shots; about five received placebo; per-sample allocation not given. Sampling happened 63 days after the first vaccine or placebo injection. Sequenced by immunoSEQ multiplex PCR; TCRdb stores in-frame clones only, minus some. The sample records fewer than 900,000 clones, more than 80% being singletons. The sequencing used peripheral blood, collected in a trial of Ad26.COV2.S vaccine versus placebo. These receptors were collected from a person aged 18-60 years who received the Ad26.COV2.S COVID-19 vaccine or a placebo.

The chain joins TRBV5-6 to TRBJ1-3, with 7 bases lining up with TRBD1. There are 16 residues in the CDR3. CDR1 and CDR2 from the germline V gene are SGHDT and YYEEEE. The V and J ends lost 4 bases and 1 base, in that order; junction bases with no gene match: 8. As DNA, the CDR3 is TGTGCCAGCAGCGGGGGGACAGCTAGTTCTGGAAACACCATATATTTT. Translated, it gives CASSGGTASSGNTIYF.

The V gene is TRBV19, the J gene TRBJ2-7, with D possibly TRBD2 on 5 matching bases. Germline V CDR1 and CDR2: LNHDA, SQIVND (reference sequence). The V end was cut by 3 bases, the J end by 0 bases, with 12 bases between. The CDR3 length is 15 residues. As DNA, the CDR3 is TGTGCCAGTAGTATTCCGGGGTCAAGCTCCTACGAGCAGTACTTC. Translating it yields CASSIPGSSSYEQYF.

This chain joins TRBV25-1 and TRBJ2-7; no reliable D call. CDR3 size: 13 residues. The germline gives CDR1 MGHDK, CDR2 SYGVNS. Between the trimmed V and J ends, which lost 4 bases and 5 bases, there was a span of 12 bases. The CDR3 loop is CASSAPGPHEQYF. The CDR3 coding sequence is TGTGCCAGCAGTGCCCCGGGTCCGCACGAGCAGTACTTC.

The CDR3 sequence is CASWGPVRPTDTQYF. The CDR3 region has the DNA TGTGCCAGCTGGGGGCCGGTTAGACCGACAGATACGCAGTATTTT. The chain employs TRBV2 and TRBJ2-3; maybe TRBD1 (6 bases). Germline V lookup: CDR1 SNHLY, CDR2 FYNNEI. The CDR3 runs to 15 residues. V gave up 8 bases and J gave up 3 bases, with 18 bases separating them.

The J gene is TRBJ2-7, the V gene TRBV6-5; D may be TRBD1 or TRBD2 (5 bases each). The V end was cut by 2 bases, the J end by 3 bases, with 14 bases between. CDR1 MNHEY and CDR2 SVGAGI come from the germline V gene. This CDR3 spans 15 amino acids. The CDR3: CASSYQGVGVYEQYF. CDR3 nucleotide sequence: TGTGCCAGCAGTTACCAGGGCGTGGGGGTCTACGAGCAGTACTTC.

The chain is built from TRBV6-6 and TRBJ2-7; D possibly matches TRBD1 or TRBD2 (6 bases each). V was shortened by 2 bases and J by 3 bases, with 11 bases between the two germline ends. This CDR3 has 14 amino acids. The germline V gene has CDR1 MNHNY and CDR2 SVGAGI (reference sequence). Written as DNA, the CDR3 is TGTGCCAGCAGTTACAGAGGGGGGATCTACGAGCAGTACTTC. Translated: CASSYRGGIYEQYF.

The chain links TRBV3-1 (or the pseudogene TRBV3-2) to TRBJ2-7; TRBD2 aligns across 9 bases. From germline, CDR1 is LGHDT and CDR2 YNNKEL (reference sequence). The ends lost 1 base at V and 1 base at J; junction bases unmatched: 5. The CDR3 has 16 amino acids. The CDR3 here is CASSQVSGRISYEQYF. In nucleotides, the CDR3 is TGTGCCAGCAGCCAAGTCAGCGGGAGGATTTCCTACGAGCAGTACTTC.

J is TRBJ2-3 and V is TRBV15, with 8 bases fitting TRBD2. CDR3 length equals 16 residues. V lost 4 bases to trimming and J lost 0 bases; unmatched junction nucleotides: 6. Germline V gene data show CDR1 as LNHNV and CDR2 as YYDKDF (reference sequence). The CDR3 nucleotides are TGTGCCACCAGCACACTTAGCGGGACGAGCACAGATACGCAGTATTTT. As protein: CATSTLSGTSTDTQYF.

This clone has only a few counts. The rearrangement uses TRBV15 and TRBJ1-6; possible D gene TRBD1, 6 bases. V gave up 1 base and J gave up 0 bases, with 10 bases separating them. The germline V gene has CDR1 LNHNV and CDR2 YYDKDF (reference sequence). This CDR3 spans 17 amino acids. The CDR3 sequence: CATSRGGQSSYNSPLHF. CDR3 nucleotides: TGTGCCACCAGCAGAGGAGGACAGAGCTCCTATAATTCACCCCTCCACTTT.

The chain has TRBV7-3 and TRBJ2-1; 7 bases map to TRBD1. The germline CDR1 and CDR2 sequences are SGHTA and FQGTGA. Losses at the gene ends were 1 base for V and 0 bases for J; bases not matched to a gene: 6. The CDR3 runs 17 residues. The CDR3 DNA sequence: TGTGCCAGCAGCTTAAGGGGCAGGGGGAGCTCCTACAATGAGCAGTTCTTC. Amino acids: CASSLRGRGSSYNEQFF. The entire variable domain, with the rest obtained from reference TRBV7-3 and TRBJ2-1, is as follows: GAGVSQTPSNKVTEKGKYVELRCDPISGHTALYWYRQSLGQGPEFLIYFQGTGAADDSGLPNDRFFAVRPEGSVSTLKIQRTERGDSAVYLCASSLRGRGSSYNEQFFGPGTRLTVL.

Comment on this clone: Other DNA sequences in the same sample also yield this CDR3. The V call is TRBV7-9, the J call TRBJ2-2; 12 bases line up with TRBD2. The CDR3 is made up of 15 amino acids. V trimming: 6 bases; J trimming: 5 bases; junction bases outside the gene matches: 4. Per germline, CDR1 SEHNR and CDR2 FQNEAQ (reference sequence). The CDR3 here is CASSPGLAGTGELFF. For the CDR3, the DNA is TGTGCCAGCAGTCCGGGACTAGCGGGTACCGGGGAGCTGTTTTTT.

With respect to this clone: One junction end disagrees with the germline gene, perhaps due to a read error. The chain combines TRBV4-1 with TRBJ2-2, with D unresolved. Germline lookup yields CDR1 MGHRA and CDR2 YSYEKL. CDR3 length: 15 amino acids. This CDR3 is CVSSQGWVPTGELFF. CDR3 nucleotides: TGCGTCAGCAGCCAAGGTTGGGTACCCACCGGGGAGCTGTTTTTT.

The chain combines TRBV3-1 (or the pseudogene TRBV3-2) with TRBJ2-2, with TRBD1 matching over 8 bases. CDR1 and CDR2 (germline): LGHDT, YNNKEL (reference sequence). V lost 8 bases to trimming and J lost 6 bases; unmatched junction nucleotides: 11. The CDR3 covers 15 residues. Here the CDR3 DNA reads TGTGCCAGCTACCCCGGGACAGGATTTCCCGGGGAGCTGTTTTTT. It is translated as CASYPGTGFPGELFF.

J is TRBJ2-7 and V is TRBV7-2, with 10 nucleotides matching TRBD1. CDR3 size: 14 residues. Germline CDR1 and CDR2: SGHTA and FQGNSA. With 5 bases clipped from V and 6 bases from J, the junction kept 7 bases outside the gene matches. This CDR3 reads CASSARDRGGEQYF. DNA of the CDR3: TGTGCCAGCAGCGCCCGGGACAGGGGAGGCGAGCAGTACTTC.

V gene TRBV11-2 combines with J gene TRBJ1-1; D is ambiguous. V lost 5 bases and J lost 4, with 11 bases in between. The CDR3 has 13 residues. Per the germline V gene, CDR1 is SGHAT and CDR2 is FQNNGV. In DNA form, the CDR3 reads TGTGCCAGCAGCGTCCCGGTCGGCACTGAAGCTTTCTTT. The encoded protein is CASSVPVGTEAFF.

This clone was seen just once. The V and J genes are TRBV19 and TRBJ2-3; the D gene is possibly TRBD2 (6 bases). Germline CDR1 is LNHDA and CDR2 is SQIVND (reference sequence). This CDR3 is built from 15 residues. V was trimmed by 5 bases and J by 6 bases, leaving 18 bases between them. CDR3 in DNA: TGTGCCAGTAGTCCCAGGGACGGCGGAGGGGATACGCAGTATTTT. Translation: CASSPRDGGGDTQYF.

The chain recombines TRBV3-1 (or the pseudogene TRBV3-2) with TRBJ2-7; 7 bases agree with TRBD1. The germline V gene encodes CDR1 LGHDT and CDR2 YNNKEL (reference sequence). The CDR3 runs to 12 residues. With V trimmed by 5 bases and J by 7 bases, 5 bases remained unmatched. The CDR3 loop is CASSTGAREQYF. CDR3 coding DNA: TGTGCCAGCAGCACAGGGGCGAGGGAGCAGTACTTC.

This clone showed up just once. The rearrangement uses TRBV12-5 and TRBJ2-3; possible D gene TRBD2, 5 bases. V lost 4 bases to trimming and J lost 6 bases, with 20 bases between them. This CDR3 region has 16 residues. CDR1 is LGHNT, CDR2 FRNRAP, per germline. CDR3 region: CASGSGKGNFPDTQYF. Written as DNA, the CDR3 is TGTGCTAGTGGTTCGGGAAAAGGAAACTTTCCGGATACGCAGTATTTT.

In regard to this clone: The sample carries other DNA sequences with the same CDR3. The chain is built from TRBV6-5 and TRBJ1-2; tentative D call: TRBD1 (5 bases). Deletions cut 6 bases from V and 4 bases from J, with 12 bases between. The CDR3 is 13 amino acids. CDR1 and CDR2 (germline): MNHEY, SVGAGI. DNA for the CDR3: TGTGCCAGCAGCAGGGACGGAGCCTATGGCTACACCTTC. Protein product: CASSRDGAYGYTF.

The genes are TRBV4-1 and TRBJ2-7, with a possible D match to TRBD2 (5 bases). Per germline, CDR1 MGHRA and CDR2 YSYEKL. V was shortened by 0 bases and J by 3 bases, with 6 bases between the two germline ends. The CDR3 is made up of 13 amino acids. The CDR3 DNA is TGCGCCAGCAGCCAAGAGGAGGACTACGAGCAGTACTTC. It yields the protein CASSQEEDYEQYF.

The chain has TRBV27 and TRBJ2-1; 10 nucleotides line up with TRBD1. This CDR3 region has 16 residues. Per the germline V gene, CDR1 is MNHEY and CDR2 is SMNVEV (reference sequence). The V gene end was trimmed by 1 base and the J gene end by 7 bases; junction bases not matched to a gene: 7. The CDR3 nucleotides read TGTGCCAGCAGTTTATTTCCCGGGACAGGGGTTAATGAGCAGTTCTTC. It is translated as CASSLFPGTGVNEQFF.

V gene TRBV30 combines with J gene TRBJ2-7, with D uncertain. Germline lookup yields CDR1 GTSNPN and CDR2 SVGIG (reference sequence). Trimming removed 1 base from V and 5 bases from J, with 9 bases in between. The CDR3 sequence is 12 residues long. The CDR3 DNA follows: TGTGCCTGGAGTGCCTCGTTCCACGAGCAGTACTTC. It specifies CAWSASFHEQYF.

The CDR3 DNA reads TGTGCCAGTAGTTTGGGCGGGAGCCCCTACGAGCAGTACTTC. This codes for CASSLGGSPYEQYF. The V gene is TRBV19, the J gene TRBJ2-7, with TRBD2 identical over 7 bases. The V and J ends lost 5 bases and 2 bases, in that order; junction bases with no gene match: 6. The CDR3 loop spans 14 amino acids. CDR1 is LNHDA, CDR2 SQIVND, per germline (reference sequence). The full variable domain, rest sourced from reference TRBV19 and TRBJ2-7, is DGGITQSPKYLFRKEGQNVTLSCEQNLNHDAMYWYRQDPGQGLRLIYYSQIVNDFQKGDIAEGYSVSREKKESFPLTVTSAQKNPTAFYLCASSLGGSPYEQYFGPGTRLTVT.

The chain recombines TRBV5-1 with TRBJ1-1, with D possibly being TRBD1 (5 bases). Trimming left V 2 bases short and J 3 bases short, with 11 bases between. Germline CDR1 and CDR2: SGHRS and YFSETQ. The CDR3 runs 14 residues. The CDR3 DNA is TGCGCCAGCAGCTTACGACAGCAAGACACTGAAGCTTTCTTT. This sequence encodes CASSLRQQDTEAFF.

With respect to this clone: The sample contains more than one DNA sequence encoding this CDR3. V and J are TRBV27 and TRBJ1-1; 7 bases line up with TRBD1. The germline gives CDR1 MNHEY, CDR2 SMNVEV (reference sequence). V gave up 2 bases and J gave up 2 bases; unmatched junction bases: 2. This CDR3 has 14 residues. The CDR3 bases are TGTGCCAGCAGTTTAGGGACAGTAAACACTGAAGCTTTCTTT. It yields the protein CASSLGTVNTEAFF.

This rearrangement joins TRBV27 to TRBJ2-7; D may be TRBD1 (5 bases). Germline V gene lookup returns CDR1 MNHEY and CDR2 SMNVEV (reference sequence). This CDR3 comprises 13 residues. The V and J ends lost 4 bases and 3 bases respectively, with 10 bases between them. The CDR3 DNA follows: TGTGCCAGCAGTTCAGGGTATGGCTACGAGCAGTACTTC. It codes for CASSSGYGYEQYF.

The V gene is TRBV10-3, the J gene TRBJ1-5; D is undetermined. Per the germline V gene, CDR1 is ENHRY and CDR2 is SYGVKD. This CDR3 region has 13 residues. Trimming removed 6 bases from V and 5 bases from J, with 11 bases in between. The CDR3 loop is CAISEYNDQPQHF. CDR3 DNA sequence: TGTGCCATCAGCGAATATAATGATCAGCCCCAGCATTTT.

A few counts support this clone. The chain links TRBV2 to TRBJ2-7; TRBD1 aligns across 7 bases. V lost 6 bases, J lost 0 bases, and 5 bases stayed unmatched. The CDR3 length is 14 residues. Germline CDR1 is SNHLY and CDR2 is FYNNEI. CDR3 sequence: CASRKTGTSYEQYF. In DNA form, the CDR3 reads TGTGCCAGCAGGAAGACAGGGACCTCCTACGAGCAGTACTTC.

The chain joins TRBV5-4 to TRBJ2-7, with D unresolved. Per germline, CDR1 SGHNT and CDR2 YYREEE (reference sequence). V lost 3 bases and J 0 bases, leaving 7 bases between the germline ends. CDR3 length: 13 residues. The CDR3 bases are TGTGCCAGCAGCTCAGTAAGCTCCTACGAGCAGTACTTC. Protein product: CASSSVSSYEQYF.